This TCR beta chain was retrieved from a study of blood T cells in healthy people across ages. Regarding this clonotype: Its specificity is not known. This may come from a read error, since a much larger clone is one base off.

The CDR3 has 13 residues. CDR1 and CDR2 (germline): SQVTM, ANQGSEA. Study-wide findings and caveats: TCR beta diversity correlated strongly with naive T cell percentage.

Alongside a J-beta primer mix, a sample-barcoded 5' primer served in a second PCR lasting about 7 to 11 cycles. A minimum of 2.5 million CDR3-containing paired-end reads was obtained for each sample. TCRdb re-called the 5' RACE reads through MiXCR, storing one row per CDR3 protein. The sample includes hundreds of thousands of distinct CDR3 sequences, about 48% seen only once; the top ten take around 15%. The chain carries TRBV29-1 and TRBJ2-5; tentatively, D is TRBD1 (6 bases). The sample was blood. This clonotype was obtained from a man aged 25-40 years in good health. As DNA, the CDR3 is TGCGGCGTTGGGGACACGGTACAAGAGACCCAGTACTTC. Its protein is CGVGDTVQETQYF.